The 5 T cell receptor beta chains listed next were all sequenced from one sample in a study of cytomegalovirus exposure and HLA in healthy donors. PCR amplification relied on 60 Vbeta primers (plus 13 Jbeta primers). The table came from immunoSEQ multiplex PCR; TCRdb's copy has only in-frame clones and leaves some out. The top ten hold roughly 2.8% of the sample, which has about 150,000 clones, 65% to 80% seen once. The material sequenced was PBMCs. The origin of the receptors is a man between 18 and 35 years old in good health and CMV-seronegative.

The chain combines TRBV27 with TRBJ2-1, with 12 bases identical to TRBD1. Trimming took 5 bases from V and 6 from J; bases not matched to a gene: 5. This CDR3 contains 15 residues. CDR1 MNHEY and CDR2 SMNVEV come from the germline V gene (reference sequence). CDR3 in amino acids: CASSLGTGGVNEQFF. CDR3 bases: TGTGCCAGCAGTCTCGGGACAGGGGGCGTCAATGAGCAGTTCTTC.

The CDR3 nucleotides read TGTGCCAGCAGTCTTCACCATACGACAGACCTCAATCAGCCCCAGCATTTT. Translated, it gives CASSLHHTTDLNQPQHF. The chain carries TRBV28 and TRBJ1-5; D might be TRBD1 (5 bases). CDR3 length equals 17 residues. Per germline, CDR1 MDHEN and CDR2 SYDVKM. Trimming stripped 5 bases from V and 3 bases from J, with 20 bases between.

The genes are TRBV7-2 and TRBJ1-2, with D possibly being TRBD1 (6 bases). Germline CDR1 and CDR2: SGHTA and FQGNSA. V was cut by 6 bases and J by 8 bases, with 22 bases left in between. The CDR3 contains 15 residues. CDR3 in amino acids: CASRGKGDPYGGYTF. In nucleotides, the CDR3 is TGTGCCAGCAGGGGAAAGGGGGACCCTTACGGGGGCTACACCTTC.

This clone occurred once. J is TRBJ1-1 and V is TRBV6-5; D ambiguous. Germline lookup yields CDR1 MNHEY and CDR2 SVGAGI. This CDR3 has 15 amino acids. Trimming shortened V by 0 bases and J by 6 bases, and 14 bases separated the two germline ends. Written as DNA, the CDR3 is TGTGCCAGCAGTTACTCCCGCGGCGATGCCGCTGAAGCTTTCTTT. Translated, it gives CASSYSRGDAAEAFF.

This clone was counted between two and nine times. The V call is TRBV6-5, the J call TRBJ2-3, with 11 bases aligning to TRBD2. Germline V gene sequence: CDR1 MNHEY, CDR2 SVGAGI. The CDR3 covers 15 residues. Trimming removed 0 bases from V and 8 bases from J; junction bases left unmatched: 4. The CDR3 spells CASSYSSGGAATQYF. The CDR3 DNA is TGTGCCAGCAGTTACTCTAGCGGGGGGGCAGCTACGCAGTATTTT.